One and the same sample provided the 20 T cell receptor beta chains below, sequenced in a study of blood T cells in healthy people across ages. The use of a sample-barcoded 5' primer and a J-beta primer mix characterized a second PCR of about 7 to 12 cycles. One entry per CDR3 protein, called by TCRdb with MiXCR from the 5' RACE reads. The sample includes some 1,000,000 distinct CDR3 sequences, approximately 25% of them seen just once. The same data also went into a second study, on T cells of mothers and their children.

Sequencing was carried out using blood. These receptors were obtained from a girl aged 2 to 10 in good health.

This clonotype appeared a few times. CDR3 sequence (DNA): TGCGCCAGCAGCCAAGATGAGGGGTGGGCCAGCGAGCAGTACTTC. It is translated as CASSQDEGWASEQYF. The rearrangement links TRBV4-1 to TRBJ2-7, with D perhaps matching TRBD1 or TRBD2 (5 bases each). This CDR3 has 15 amino acids. The germline V gene encodes CDR1 MGHRA and CDR2 YSYEKL. V was pared by 0 bases and J by 6 bases, with 15 bases between.

This clonotype was observed a few times. The chain combines TRBV12-3 or TRBV12-4 with TRBJ1-2; tentative D call: TRBD1 (6 bases). The CDR3 sequence is 15 residues long. V was pared by 3 bases and J by 7 bases, with 18 bases between. The CDR3 reads CASSFFGGVEGGYTF. The DNA for the CDR3 is TGTGCCAGCAGTTTCTTCGGGGGCGTCGAGGGTGGCTACACCTTC.

The chain is built from TRBV12-3 or TRBV12-4 and TRBJ2-1; D call uncertain. V lost 6 bases and J 9 bases, leaving 9 bases between the germline ends. This CDR3 has 11 residues. CDR3 amino acids: CASSMDGEQFF. The CDR3 DNA reads as TGTGCCAGCAGCATGGACGGTGAGCAGTTCTTC.

The CDR3: CSARGTGFETDTQYF. DNA for the CDR3: TGCAGTGCTAGAGGGACAGGGTTTGAAACAGATACGCAGTATTTT. The genes are TRBV20-1 and TRBJ2-3; 8 bases map to TRBD1. With V trimmed by 1 base and J by 3 bases, 6 bases remained unmatched. The length of the CDR3 is 15 residues. In germline, CDR1 is DFQATT, CDR2 SNEGSKA (reference sequence).

This sequence joins TRBV6-5 and TRBJ1-1; TRBD1 might be the D (5 bases). The V end was cut by 3 bases, the J end by 2 bases, with 13 bases between. Looked up from germline, CDR1 is MNHEY and CDR2 is SVGAGI. The CDR3 consists of 15 residues. The CDR3, as DNA: TGTGCCAGCAGTTATCAAGGGGTTGGAAACACTGAAGCTTTCTTT. This translates into CASSYQGVGNTEAFF.

The chain recombines TRBV28 with TRBJ2-1; 12 bases map to TRBD2. Germline V gene data show CDR1 as MDHEN and CDR2 as SYDVKM. The CDR3 sequence is 17 residues long. With 4 bases clipped from V and 0 bases from J, the junction kept 4 bases outside the gene matches. CDR3 coding DNA: TGTGCCAGCAGTTGGACTAGCGGGGATAGCTCCTACAATGAGCAGTTCTTC. Protein product: CASSWTSGDSSYNEQFF.

The rearrangement links TRBV29-1 to TRBJ2-2; 7 bases line up with TRBD1. V lost 6 bases and J lost 0; bases outside the gene matches: 4. Germline V gene lookup returns CDR1 SQVTM and CDR2 ANQGSEA. This CDR3 is built from 14 residues. The CDR3 region has the DNA TGCAGCGTGTTCGGGACAGCGAACACCGGGGAGCTGTTTTTT. Encoded protein: CSVFGTANTGELFF.

The rearrangement joins TRBV25-1 to TRBJ1-2; TRBD1 aligns across 7 bases. The CDR3 is 14 residues long. Trimming took 4 bases from V and 4 from J; bases not matched to a gene: 6. Germline V gene sequence: CDR1 MGHDK, CDR2 SYGVNS. The CDR3, as DNA: TGTGCCAGCAGTGCGGGCAGGGGGGTCTATGGCTACACCTTC. This encodes CASSAGRGVYGYTF.

The V gene is TRBV12-5, the J gene TRBJ1-5, with D unclear. The CDR3 sequence is 16 residues long. Germline assignment: CDR1 LGHNT and CDR2 FRNRAP. Trimming shortened V by 0 bases and J by 9 bases, and 18 bases separated the two germline ends. DNA for the CDR3: TGTGCTAGTGGTTTGGTACTGGGCAGCTCCCCCGGGCCCCAGCATTTT. This codes for CASGLVLGSSPGPQHF.

This chain links TRBV20-1 with TRBJ2-5; D gene ambiguous. The J call may be in error: the DNA end matches TRBJ2-1 better. The CDR3 spans 11 residues. Per the germline V gene, CDR1 is DFQATT and CDR2 is SNEGSKA (reference sequence). The chain's CDR3 is CSARWETEQFF. The CDR3 DNA sequence: TGCAGTGCTAGATGGGAAACCGAGCAGTTCTTC.

V usage is TRBV20-1 and J usage is TRBJ2-5; D is perhaps TRBD2 (6 bases). The CDR3 runs to 14 residues. Trimming cost V 1 base and J 5 bases, with 14 bases left between them. The germline V gene has CDR1 DFQATT and CDR2 SNEGSKA (reference sequence). DNA for the CDR3: TGCAGTGCTAGAGGTACTTCGGGAGAGGAGACCCAGTACTTC. It specifies CSARGTSGEETQYF.

The rearrangement links TRBV12-3 or TRBV12-4 to TRBJ1-1, with 9 bases fitting TRBD1. With V trimmed by 7 bases and J by 1 base, 4 bases remained unmatched. CDR3 length: 14 amino acids. CDR3: CASKVTGGNTEAFF. The CDR3 nucleotides are TGTGCCAGCAAAGTGACAGGGGGGAACACTGAAGCTTTCTTT.

V is TRBV6-6 and J is TRBJ1-1; TRBD1 is a possible D gene (6 bases). Germline CDR1 and CDR2: MNHNY and SVGAGI (reference sequence). CDR3 size: 18 residues. Trimming stripped 4 bases from V and 1 base from J, with 22 bases between. The CDR3, as DNA: TGTGCCAGCAGTTGGGGGCCCCGTGGGACCGGACAGAACACTGAAGCTTTCTTT. Amino acids: CASSWGPRGTGQNTEAFF.

The chain links TRBV11-2 to TRBJ2-5, with D unclear. CDR1 is SGHAT and CDR2 is FQNNGV in the germline V gene. Trimming cost V 3 bases and J 2 bases, with 19 bases left between them. CDR3 length equals 17 residues. The DNA for the CDR3 is TGTGCCAGCAGCTTGGATTGGGCCGGCAACTCTCAAGAGACCCAGTACTTC. Residues: CASSLDWAGNSQETQYF.

The chain uses TRBV4-3 and TRBJ2-3; D possibly uses TRBD1 or TRBD2 (5 bases each). The CDR3 runs to 16 residues. Trimming removed 0 bases from V and 0 bases from J, with 10 bases in between. Germline assignment: CDR1 LGHNA and CDR2 YSLEER. This CDR3 reads CASSQDVWGSTDTQYF. In nucleotides, the CDR3 is TGCGCCAGCAGCCAAGACGTGTGGGGGAGCACAGATACGCAGTATTTT.

The chain combines TRBV11-2 with TRBJ1-1; maybe TRBD1 (6 bases). CDR3 size: 20 residues. Germline V lookup: CDR1 SGHAT, CDR2 FQNNGV. V was shortened by 5 bases and J by 1 base, with 29 bases between the two germline ends. DNA for the CDR3: TGTGCCAGCAGCCACTACGAGGGGGACGGAAGATCACTCGAGAACACTGAAGCTTTCTTT. As protein: CASSHYEGDGRSLENTEAFF. Full variable domain (remainder filled in from reference TRBV11-2 and TRBJ1-1): EAGVAQSPRYKIIEKRQSVAFWCNPISGHATLYWYQQILGQGPKLLIQFQNNGVVDDSQLPKDRFSAERLKGVDSTLKIQPAKLEDSAVYLCASSHYEGDGRSLENTEAFFGQGTRLTVV.

The J gene is TRBJ1-5, the V gene TRBV10-3, with TRBD1 identical over 8 bases. The CDR3 is made up of 13 amino acids. J lost 8 bases, V lost 6 bases, and 6 bases had no gene match. CDR1 and CDR2 (germline): ENHRY, SYGVKD. The CDR3 sequence is CAIRGQGEEPQHF. The CDR3 DNA reads as TGTGCCATCAGAGGACAGGGCGAGGAGCCCCAGCATTTT.

This clonotype was counted only a few times. A junction end diverges from the germline sequence, so it may reflect a read error. The chain combines TRBV7-9 with TRBJ2-1; 7 bases align to TRBD1. CDR1 and CDR2 (germline): SEHNR, FQNEAQ (reference sequence). The CDR3 covers 13 residues. CDR3 nucleotides: TGTGCCAGCAGCCTCACCTACGGGATCACAGGGGTCTTC. It encodes CASSLTYGITGVF.

The chain recombines TRBV7-9 with TRBJ2-1, with TRBD1 identical over 7 bases. After removal of 5 bases from V and 7 bases from J, the junction contained 11 bases not matched to a gene. The CDR3 is 15 amino acids. CDR1 and CDR2 (germline): SEHNR, FQNEAQ (reference sequence). CDR3 coding DNA: TGTGCCAGCAGCGAAGCCGGGACAGCCCTTAATGAGCAGTTCTTC. Translated: CASSEAGTALNEQFF.

Only a few counts were recorded for this clonotype. The chain has TRBV20-1 and TRBJ2-2, with D tentatively TRBD2 (5 bases). V lost 6 bases and J 1 base, leaving 12 bases between the germline ends. CDR1 is DFQATT, CDR2 SNEGSKA, per germline (reference sequence). The CDR3 loop spans 14 amino acids. CDR3 coding DNA: TGCAGTGCCCGACTTAGCGAGAACACCGGGGAGCTGTTTTTT. This gives the protein CSARLSENTGELFF.